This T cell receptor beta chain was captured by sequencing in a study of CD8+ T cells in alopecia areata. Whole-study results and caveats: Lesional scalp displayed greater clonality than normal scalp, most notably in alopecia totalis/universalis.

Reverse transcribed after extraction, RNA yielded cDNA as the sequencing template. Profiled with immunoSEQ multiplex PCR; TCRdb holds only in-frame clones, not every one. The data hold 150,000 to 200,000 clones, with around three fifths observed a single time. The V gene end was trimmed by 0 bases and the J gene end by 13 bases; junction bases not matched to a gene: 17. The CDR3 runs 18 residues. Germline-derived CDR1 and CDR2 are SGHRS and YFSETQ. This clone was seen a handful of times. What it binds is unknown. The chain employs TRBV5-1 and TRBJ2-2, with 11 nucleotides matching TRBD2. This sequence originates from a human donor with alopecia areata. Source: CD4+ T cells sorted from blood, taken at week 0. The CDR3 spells CASSLDLAGGLHRGVLFF. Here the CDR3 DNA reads TGCGCCAGCAGCTTGGATCTAGCGGGGGGATTACACCGGGGAGTGCTGTTTTTT.